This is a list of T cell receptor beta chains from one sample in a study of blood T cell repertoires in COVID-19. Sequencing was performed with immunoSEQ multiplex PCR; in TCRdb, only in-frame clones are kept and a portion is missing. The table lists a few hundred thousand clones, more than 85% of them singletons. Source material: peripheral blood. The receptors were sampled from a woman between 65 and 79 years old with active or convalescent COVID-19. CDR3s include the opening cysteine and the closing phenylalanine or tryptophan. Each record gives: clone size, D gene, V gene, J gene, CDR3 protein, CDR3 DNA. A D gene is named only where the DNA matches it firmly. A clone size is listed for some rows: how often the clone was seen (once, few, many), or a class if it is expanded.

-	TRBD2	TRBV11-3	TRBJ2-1	CASSLHGTSGGASEQFF	TGTGCCAGCAGCCTACACGGGACTAGCGGGGGGGCGAGTGAGCAGTTCTTC
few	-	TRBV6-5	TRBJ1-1	CASTNRLEEIF	TGTGCCAGCACCAACCGCCTAGAGGAGATCTTT
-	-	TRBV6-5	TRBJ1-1	CASSQGQTTNTEAFF	TGTGCCAGCAGCCAAGGACAGACGACGAACACTGAAGCTTTCTTT
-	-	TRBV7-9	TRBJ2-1	CASGKSYEQFF	TGTGCCAGCGGTAAGAGCTATGAGCAGTTCTTC
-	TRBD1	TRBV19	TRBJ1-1	CASREQGAFEAFF	TGTGCCAGTAGGGAGCAGGGGGCGTTTGAAGCTTTCTTT
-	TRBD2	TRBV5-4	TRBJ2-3	CASSLAGGVDTQYF	TGTGCCAGCAGCTTGGCCGGGGGGGTAGATACGCAGTATTTT
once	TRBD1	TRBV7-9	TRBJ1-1	CASSRTTGATEAFF	TGTGCCAGCAGCCGAACTACAGGGGCCACTGAAGCTTTCTTT
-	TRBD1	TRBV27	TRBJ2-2	CASSFLGQGETGELFF	TGTGCCAGCAGTTTCCTAGGACAGGGAGAAACCGGGGAGCTGTTTTTT
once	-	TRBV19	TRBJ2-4	CASSIDTGYRGNIQYF	TGTGCCAGTAGTATAGATACGGGGTATCGTGGAAACATTCAGTACTTC
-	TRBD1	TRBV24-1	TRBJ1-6	CATRAGGLNSPLHF	TGTGCCACCAGAGCAGGGGGTTTGAATTCACCCCTCCACTTT
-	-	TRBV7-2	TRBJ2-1	CASSLVPSSYNEQFF	TGTGCCAGCAGCTTAGTCCCTAGCTCCTACAATGAGCAGTTCTTC
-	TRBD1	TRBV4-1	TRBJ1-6	CASSQRDRDPVSPLHF	TGCGCCAGCAGCCAGCGGGACAGGGACCCGGTTTCACCCCTCCACTTT
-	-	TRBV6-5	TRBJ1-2	CASSPLEEANYGYTF	TGTGCCAGCAGTCCTTTGGAAGAGGCTAACTATGGCTACACCTTC
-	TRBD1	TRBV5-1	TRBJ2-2	CASGSHPGTGGLRANTGELFF	TGCGCCAGCGGATCACACCCCGGGACAGGGGGCCTTAGGGCGAACACCGGGGAGCTGTTTTTT
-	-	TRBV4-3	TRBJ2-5	CASSQGSALARETQYF	TGCGCCAGCAGCCAAGGCTCTGCCCTGGCTAGGGAGACCCAGTACTTC
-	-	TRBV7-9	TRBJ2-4	CASSSVGETLNIQYF	TGTGCCAGCAGCTCTGTGGGAGAGACTCTAAACATTCAGTACTTC
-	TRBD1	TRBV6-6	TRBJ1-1	CASRGQGSTEAFF	TGTGCCAGCAGAGGACAGGGGAGCACTGAAGCTTTCTTT
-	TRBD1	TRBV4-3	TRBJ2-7	CASSQDRQGPSYEQYF	TGCGCCAGCAGCCAAGATCGACAGGGGCCCTCCTACGAGCAGTACTTC
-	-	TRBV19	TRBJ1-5	CASTSDAGLNQPQHF	TGTGCCAGTACCTCCGACGCGGGGTTGAATCAGCCCCAGCATTTT
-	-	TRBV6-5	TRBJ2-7	CASRPQPQAVYEQYF	TGTGCCAGCAGGCCACAACCCCAGGCAGTCTACGAGCAGTACTTC
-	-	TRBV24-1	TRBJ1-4	CATSDRGRGKLFF	TGTGCCACCAGTGATAGGGGCAGGGGAAAACTGTTTTTT
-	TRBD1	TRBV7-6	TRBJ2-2	CASSLAPTGGLLRTGELFF	TGTGCCAGCAGCTTAGCACCGACAGGGGGCTTACTTCGTACCGGGGAGCTGTTTTTT
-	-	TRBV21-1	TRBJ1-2	CASSKARRTEMYGYTF	TGTGCCAGCAGCAAAGCGAGGCGGACAGAGATGTATGGCTACACCTTC
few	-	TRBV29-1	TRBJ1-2	CSGEAGYGYTF	TGCAGCGGTGAGGCGGGCTATGGCTACACCTTC
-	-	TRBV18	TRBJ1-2	CASSPPSGTGGYTF	TGTGCCAGCTCACCACCGTCAGGGACTGGTGGCTACACCTTC
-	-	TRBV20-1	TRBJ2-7	CSARYGGEQYF	TGCAGTGCTAGGTACGGTGGCGAGCAGTACTTC
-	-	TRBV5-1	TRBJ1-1	CASSLSMNTEAFF	TGCGCCAGCAGCTTGTCAATGAACACTGAAGCTTTCTTT
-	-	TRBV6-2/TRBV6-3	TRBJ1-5	CASSRPTGPSYTNQPQHF	TGTGCCAGCAGCCGCCCTACAGGCCCATCATATACAAATCAGCCCCAGCATTTT
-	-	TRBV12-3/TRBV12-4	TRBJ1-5	CASSPFYQPQHF	TGTGCCAGCAGTCCCTTCTATCAGCCCCAGCATTTT
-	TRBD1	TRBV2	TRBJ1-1	CASSLTGVLDTEAFF	TGTGCCAGCAGTCTAACAGGGGTGTTGGACACTGAAGCTTTCTTT
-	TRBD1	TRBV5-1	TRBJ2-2	CASIPGTVSTGELFF	TGCGCCAGCATCCCGGGGACAGTCTCCACCGGGGAGCTGTTTTTT
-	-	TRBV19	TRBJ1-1	CASSQTGRNTEAFF	TGTGCCAGTAGCCAAACAGGGAGGAACACTGAAGCTTTCTTT
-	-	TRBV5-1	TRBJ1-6	CASSAREGRSYNSPLHF	TGCGCCAGCAGCGCCAGGGAGGGAAGGTCCTATAATTCACCCCTCCACTTT
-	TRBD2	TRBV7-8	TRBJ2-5	CASSPISRTSVGETQYF	TGTGCCAGCAGCCCCATTTCTAGGACTAGCGTAGGGGAGACCCAGTACTTC
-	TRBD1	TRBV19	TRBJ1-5	CASSLQTGVQPQHF	TGTGCCAGTAGTCTCCAGACAGGGGTACAGCCCCAGCATTTT
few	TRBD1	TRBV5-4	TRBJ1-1	CASSPGQRVTEAFF	TGTGCCAGCAGCCCGGGACAGCGGGTCACTGAAGCTTTCTTT
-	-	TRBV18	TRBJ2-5	CASSPGPYQETQYF	TGTGCCAGCTCACCAGGCCCGTACCAAGAGACCCAGTACTTC
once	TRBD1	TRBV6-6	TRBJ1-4	CASSSGDRATNEKLFF	TGTGCCAGCAGCTCCGGTGACAGGGCAACTAATGAAAAACTGTTTTTT
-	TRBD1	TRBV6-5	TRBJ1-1	CASSLTGEIAFAEAFF	TGTGCCAGCAGTTTGACAGGGGAAATAGCTTTTGCTGAAGCTTTCTTT
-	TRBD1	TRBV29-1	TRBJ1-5	CSVTGANQPQHF	TGCAGCGTGACAGGGGCGAATCAGCCCCAGCATTTT
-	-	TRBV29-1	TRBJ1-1	CSVEATRGTEAFF	TGCAGCGTTGAAGCGACCAGGGGAACTGAAGCTTTCTTT